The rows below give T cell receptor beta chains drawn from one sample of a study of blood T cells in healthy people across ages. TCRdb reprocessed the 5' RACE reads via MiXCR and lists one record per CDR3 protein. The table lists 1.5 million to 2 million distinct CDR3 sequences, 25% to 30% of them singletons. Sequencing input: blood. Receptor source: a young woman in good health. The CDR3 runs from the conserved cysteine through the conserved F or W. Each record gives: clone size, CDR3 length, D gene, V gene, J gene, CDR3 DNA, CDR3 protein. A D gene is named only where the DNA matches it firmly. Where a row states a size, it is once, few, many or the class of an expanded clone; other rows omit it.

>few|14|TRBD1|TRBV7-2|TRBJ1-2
TGTGCCAGCAGCTCTACGCCGGGACAGGGTTCCTACACCTTC
CASSSTPGQGSYTF
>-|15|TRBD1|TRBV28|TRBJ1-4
TGTGCCAGCAGCTCCCGACGGGACAGAAATGAAAAACTGTTTTTT
CASSSRRDRNEKLFF
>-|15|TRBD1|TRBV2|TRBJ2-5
TGTGCCAGCAGGGGTCAGACAGGGCTGGGGGAGACCCAGTACTTC
CASRGQTGLGETQYF
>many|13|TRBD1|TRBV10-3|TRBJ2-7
TGTGCCATCAGTGAGGACAGGGGTTACGAGCAGTACTTC
CAISEDRGYEQYF
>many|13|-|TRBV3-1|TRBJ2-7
TGTGCCAGCAGCCACGCGAGCTCCTACGAGCAGTACTTC
CASSHASSYEQYF
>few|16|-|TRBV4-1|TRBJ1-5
TGCGCCAGCAGCCAGAGGAGACCACAGGACAATCAGCCCCAGCATTTT
CASSQRRPQDNQPQHF
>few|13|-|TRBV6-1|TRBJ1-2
TGTGCCAGCAGTGACCGGGCCCGTCCTGGCTACACCTTC
CASSDRARPGYTF
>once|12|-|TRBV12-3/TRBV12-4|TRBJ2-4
TGTGCCAGCAGACGAGAGTCGAGCGAGCTGTACTTC
CASRRESSELYF
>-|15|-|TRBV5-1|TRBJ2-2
TGCGCCAGCAGCTTGGACAGGGTCATCGCCGGGGAGCTGTTTTTT
CASSLDRVIAGELFF
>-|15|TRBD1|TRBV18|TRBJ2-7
TGTGCCAGCTCACGAGGATGGGGACAGGGCTACGAGCAGTACTTC
CASSRGWGQGYEQYF
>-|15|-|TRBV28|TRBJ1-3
TGTGCCAGCAGTGGCTTCGGTGGGGACCTAAACACCATATATTTT
CASSGFGGDLNTIYF
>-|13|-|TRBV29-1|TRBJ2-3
TGCAGCGTCCGCAGGGTCCTCATCGATACGCAGTATTTT
CSVRRVLIDTQYF
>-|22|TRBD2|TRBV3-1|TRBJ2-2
TGTGCCAGCAGCGGCCCCTTGACTAGCGGGCCCCGCCGGCGCCGTGGCACCGGGGAGCTGTTTTTT
CASSGPLTSGPRRRRGTGELFF
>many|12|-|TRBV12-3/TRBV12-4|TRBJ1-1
TGTGCCAGCAGTATAAGGGGTACTGAAGCTTTCTTT
CASSIRGTEAFF
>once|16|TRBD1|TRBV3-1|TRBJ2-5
TGTGCCAGCAGCTTCCGAGGACAGGGACGGCGGGAGACCCAGTACTTC
CASSFRGQGRRETQYF
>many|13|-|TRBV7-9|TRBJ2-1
TGTGCCAGCAGCCGAGGACAGTACAATGAGCAGTTCTTC
CASSRGQYNEQFF
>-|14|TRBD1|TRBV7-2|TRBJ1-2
TGTGCCTGCAGCCCGAACAGGGGGAGCTATGGCTACACCTTC
CACSPNRGSYGYTF
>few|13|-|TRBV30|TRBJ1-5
TGTGCCTGGAGTGTGGAGGACAATCAGCCCCAGCATTTT
CAWSVEDNQPQHF
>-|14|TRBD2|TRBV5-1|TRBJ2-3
TGCGCCAGCAGAAGGAGCGGGAGGACAGATACGCAGTATTTT
CASRRSGRTDTQYF
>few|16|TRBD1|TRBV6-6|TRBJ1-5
TGTGCCAGCAGGGACAGACAGGGGGAGAGGAATCAGCCCCAGCATTTT
CASRDRQGERNQPQHF
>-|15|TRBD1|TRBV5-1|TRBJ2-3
TGCGCCAGCAGCGTGGGACAGGGCCCCACAGATACGCAGTATTTT
CASSVGQGPTDTQYF
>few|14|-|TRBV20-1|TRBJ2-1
TGCAGTGCTAGAGACAGGGGCGGCCTCGGTGAGCAGTTCTTC
CSARDRGGLGEQFF
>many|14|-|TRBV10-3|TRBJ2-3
TGTGCCATCAGTGAGTCGGGGGGCACAGATACGCAGTATTTT
CAISESGGTDTQYF
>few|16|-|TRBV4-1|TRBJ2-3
TGCGCCAGCAGCCAAGGCTTTCCCGGGACAAGGAATACGCAGTATTTT
CASSQGFPGTRNTQYF
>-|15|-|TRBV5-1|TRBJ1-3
TGCGCCAGCAGCAATCAGGGGCTTAAGGAGGACACCATATATTTT
CASSNQGLKEDTIYF
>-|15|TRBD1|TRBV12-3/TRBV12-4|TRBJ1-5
TGTGCCAGCAGTTTGGGGGACAGTAGCAATCATCCCCAGCATTTT
CASSLGDSSNHPQHF
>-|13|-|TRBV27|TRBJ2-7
TGTGCCAGCAGTTTACGCCAATACTACGAGCAGTACTTC
CASSLRQYYEQYF
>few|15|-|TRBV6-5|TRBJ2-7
TGTGCCAGCAGTTACTCGAGATATGACGGGAACGAGCAGTACTTC
CASSYSRYDGNEQYF
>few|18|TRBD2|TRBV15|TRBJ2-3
TGTGCCACCAGCCAAGGAGGGATAGCGGGAGGGCCTACTGTTGCGGAGTATTTT
CATSQGGIAGGPTVAEYF
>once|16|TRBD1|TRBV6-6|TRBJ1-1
TGTGCCAGCAGTTATTTGTCGGTAATAGGGGGCCCTGAAGCTTTCTTT
CASSYLSVIGGPEAFF
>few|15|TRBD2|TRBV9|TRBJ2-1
TGTGCCAGCAGCGCCCGGGGACTAGGCATCGATGAGCAGTTCTTC
CASSARGLGIDEQFF
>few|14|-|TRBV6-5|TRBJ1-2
TGTGCCAGCAGTTACTCGAATACCCGAAATGGCTACACCTTC
CASSYSNTRNGYTF
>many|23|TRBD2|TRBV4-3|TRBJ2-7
TGCGCCAGCAGCCAACCCCTACATCGATCGGACAGACTAGCGGGAAACCCCCTCTACGAGCAGTACTTC
CASSQPLHRSDRLAGNPLYEQYF
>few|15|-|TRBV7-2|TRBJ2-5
TGTGCCAGCAGTTCCACCGGACAGATTCAAGAGACCCAGTACTTC
CASSSTGQIQETQYF
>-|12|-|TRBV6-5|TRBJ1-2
TGTGCCACAGTAAGAATTGGGCAAGGCTACACCTTC
CATVRIGQGYTF
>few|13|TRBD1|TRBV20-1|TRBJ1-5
TGCAGTGCTGGGGACAGGGAGTATCAGCCCCAGCATTTT
CSAGDREYQPQHF
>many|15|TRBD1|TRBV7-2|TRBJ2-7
TGTGCCAGCAGCTCAGCCGGGACAGGGACATACGAGCAGTACTTC
CASSSAGTGTYEQYF
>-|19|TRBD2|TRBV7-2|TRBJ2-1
TGTGCCAGCAGCTTAGCGCTCCTAGCGGGGGGGAGCTCCTACAATGAGCAGTTCTTC
CASSLALLAGGSSYNEQFF
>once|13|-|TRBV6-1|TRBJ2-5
TGTGCCAGCAGGGAAGCGGGCAGTTTCTTTCAGTACTTC
CASREAGSFFQYF
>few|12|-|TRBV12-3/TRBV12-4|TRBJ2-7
TGTGCCAGCAGTCCAACCTTCGGCGAGCAGTACTTC
CASSPTFGEQYF
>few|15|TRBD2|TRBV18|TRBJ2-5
TGTGCCAGCGCGGACGGGACTAGCGGAGGCGAGACCCAGTACTTC
CASADGTSGGETQYF
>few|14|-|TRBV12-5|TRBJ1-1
TGTGCTAGTGTCGAACAGGACATGAACACTGAAGCTTTCTTT
CASVEQDMNTEAFF
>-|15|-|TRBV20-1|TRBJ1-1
TGCAGTGCCTCGGAGAGACCGAGCAACCGATACGGAGCTTTCTTT
CSASERPSNRYGAFF
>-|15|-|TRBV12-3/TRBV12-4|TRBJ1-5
TGTGCCAGCAGCCCTTACACCATAAGGAATCAGCCCCAGCATTTT
CASSPYTIRNQPQHF
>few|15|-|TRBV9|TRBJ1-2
TGTGCCAGCAGCTTGGGAGACATGCCCAGCTATGGCTGCACCTTC
CASSLGDMPSYGCTF
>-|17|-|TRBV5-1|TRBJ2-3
TGCGCCAGCAGCTTGGGGGCGGCGAGGGTCAGCACAGATACGCAGTATTTT
CASSLGAARVSTDTQYF
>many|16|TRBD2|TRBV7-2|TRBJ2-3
TGTGCCAGCAGCCTTGGGACGGGGGGAGCGGTAGATACGCAGTATTTT
CASSLGTGGAVDTQYF
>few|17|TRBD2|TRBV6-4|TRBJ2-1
TGTGCCAGGTCGCTTCTAGCGGGGGGCCGACCCTACAATGAGCAGTTCTTC
CARSLLAGGRPYNEQFF
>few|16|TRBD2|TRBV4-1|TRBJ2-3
TGCGCCAGCAGCCAAGACTTACTAGCGGGGGTAGATACGCAGTATTTT
CASSQDLLAGVDTQYF
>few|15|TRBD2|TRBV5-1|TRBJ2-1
TGCGCCAGCAGCTTGCGGGCTAGCGGGGGCAATGAGCAGTTCTTC
CASSLRASGGNEQFF